Each of the 4 T cell receptor beta chains below was sequenced from the same sample in a study of beta chain features in type 1 diabetes. Expressed TCRB transcripts were sequenced because the entire RNA isolate underwent reverse transcription. The repertoire was sequenced with immunoSEQ multiplex PCR; TCRdb's copy has only in-frame clones and lacks some. The sample lists hundreds of thousands of clones, roughly 16% occurring once. The specimen sequenced was naive CD4+ T cells from blood. These receptors were taken from a woman under 30 in good health.

This clone has a handful of counts. CDR3 amino acids: CASSNSNYGYTF. The CDR3 DNA reads as TGTGCCAGCTCAAACTCTAACTATGGCTACACCTTC. This chain uses TRBV18 with TRBJ1-2; D is ambiguous. Germline-derived CDR1 and CDR2 are KGHSH and LQKENI. CDR3 length: 12 amino acids. Trimming shortened V by 5 bases and J by 0 bases, and 4 bases separated the two germline ends.

The gene calls are TRBV7-9 and TRBJ2-2; 8 bases align to TRBD1. Trimming cost V 3 bases and J 3 bases; bases outside gene matches: 3. This CDR3 has 15 amino acids. CDR1 SEHNR and CDR2 FQNEAQ come from the germline V gene (reference sequence). The CDR3, as DNA: TGTGCCAGCAGCTTTGGGACAGGACACACCGGGGAGCTGTTTTTT. It specifies CASSFGTGHTGELFF.

Worth noting for this clone: The sample holds other DNA sequences that translate to the same CDR3. The chain links TRBV7-9 to TRBJ2-5; the D is unclear. The V end lost 1 base, the J end lost 5 bases, and 5 bases lay between the germline ends. From germline, CDR1 is SEHNR and CDR2 FQNEAQ (reference sequence). CDR3 length: 12 amino acids. In DNA, the CDR3 is TGTGCCAGCAGCTTAGGGTCCGAGACCCAGTACTTC. Its translation is CASSLGSETQYF.

This clone has only a few counts. The V and J genes are TRBV7-2 and TRBJ1-2, with no clear D. V dropped 5 bases and J dropped 0 bases, with 16 bases sitting between them. The germline V gene encodes CDR1 SGHTA and CDR2 FQGNSA. The CDR3 runs 16 residues. CDR3 amino acids: CASSPPGGSSNYGYTF. CDR3 nucleotide sequence: TGTGCCAGCAGCCCCCCGGGCGGCAGTTCTAACTATGGCTACACCTTC.